Following are 13 T cell receptor beta chains from one sample sequenced in a study of CD8+ T cells in alopecia areata (dated by TCRdb to the late 2010s). The library was made by the immunoSEQ multiplex PCR assay. To provide template for TCR sequencing, every sample had RNA extracted and reverse transcribed into cDNA. In its TCRdb copy, this immuneACCESS table keeps in-frame sequences only and misses some clones. Where compared with another copy, unresolved V genes explain less than half of these, and the others have no known cause. This sample holds 200,000 or so clones; over 40% were observed only once. Roughly 2.6% of the sample comes from the top ten. In the paper's terms, the treatment or condition label means: oral pan-JAK inhibitor, 5-10 mg twice daily. The input for sequencing was CD4+ T cells sorted from blood, taken at approximately week 36, from a patient treated with tofacitinib. Receptors originate from a human donor with alopecia areata.

V usage is TRBV27 and J usage is TRBJ2-7; TRBD2 matches at 7 bases. The CDR3 sequence is 17 residues long. V lost 2 bases and J lost 3; bases outside the gene matches: 13. In germline, CDR1 is MNHEY, CDR2 SMNVEV (reference sequence). The CDR3 sequence: CASSLVFGSGKFYEQYF. CDR3 DNA: TGTGCCAGCAGTTTAGTCTTCGGGAGCGGGAAGTTCTACGAGCAGTACTTC.

The chain is built from TRBV7-8 and TRBJ1-5; D is unresolved. Looked up from germline, CDR1 is SGHVS and CDR2 is FQNEAQ. V was trimmed by 5 bases and J by 4 bases, leaving 9 bases between them. This CDR3 comprises 13 residues. The CDR3 DNA sequence: TGTGCCAGCAGCAATACCCAGAATCAGCCCCAGCATTTT. As protein: CASSNTQNQPQHF.

This clone appeared a few times. V usage is TRBV9 and J usage is TRBJ2-1; D unresolved. V was shortened by 3 bases and J by 10 bases, with 14 bases between the two germline ends. The CDR3 runs 13 residues. CDR1 and CDR2 from the germline V gene are SGDLS and YYNGEE. The CDR3 DNA sequence: TGTGCCAGCAGCGCCCTTACCGTAAGGGAGCAGTTCTTC. Translation gives CASSALTVREQFF.

The chain employs TRBV5-1 and TRBJ1-2, with TRBD1 as a possible D gene (6 bases). Germline V gene lookup returns CDR1 SGHRS and CDR2 YFSETQ. The CDR3 extends over 15 amino acids. V dropped 2 bases and J dropped 3 bases, with 14 bases sitting between them. The CDR3 loop is CASSFGQGSDYGYTF. For the CDR3, the DNA is TGCGCCAGCAGCTTTGGCCAGGGGTCGGACTATGGCTACACCTTC.

This clone was observed a few times. This chain links TRBV5-1 with TRBJ1-1, with TRBD1 as a possible D gene (5 bases). This CDR3 is 15 amino acids long. Between the trimmed V and J ends, which lost 1 base and 8 bases, there was a span of 18 bases. Germline CDR1 SGHRS, CDR2 YFSETQ. The chain's CDR3 is CASSLRGDPISEAFF. CDR3 in DNA: TGCGCCAGCAGCTTGAGGGGAGACCCCATTAGCGAAGCTTTCTTT.

This chain joins TRBV10-3 and TRBJ2-1; the D call may be TRBD1 or TRBD2 (5 bases each). The V end lost 0 bases, the J end lost 4 bases, and 10 bases lay between the germline ends. In germline, CDR1 is ENHRY, CDR2 SYGVKD. This CDR3 spans 15 amino acids. This CDR3 is CAISESSGAYNEQFF. In DNA form, the CDR3 reads TGTGCCATCAGTGAGTCGTCCGGGGCATACAATGAGCAGTTCTTC.

This clone came up a few times. The genes are TRBV29-1 and TRBJ2-7, with 7 nucleotides matching TRBD1. With V trimmed by 6 bases and J by 0 bases, 8 bases remained unmatched. The CDR3 is made up of 14 amino acids. Germline lookup yields CDR1 SQVTM and CDR2 ANQGSEA. The CDR3 region has the DNA TGCAGCGTGGGGACAGAAACAAACTCCTACGAGCAGTACTTC. It is translated as CSVGTETNSYEQYF.

The chain joins TRBV5-1 to TRBJ2-1, with 9 bases matching TRBD1. The V segment lost 4 bases and the J segment 5 bases; nucleotides outside the gene matches: 7. This CDR3 spans 15 amino acids. Germline CDR1 SGHRS, CDR2 YFSETQ. CDR3 nucleotide sequence: TGCGCCAGCAGCCTAAGGGGGACAGGGAACAATGAGCAGTTCTTC. Its translation: CASSLRGTGNNEQFF.

The chain recombines TRBV5-4 with TRBJ1-2, with D possibly matching TRBD1 (5 bases). The CDR3 totals 15 residues. Trimming removed 2 bases from V and 0 bases from J, with 11 bases in between. The germline gives CDR1 SGHNT, CDR2 YYREEE (reference sequence). The CDR3: CASSLTGSSNYGYTF. In DNA form, the CDR3 reads TGTGCCAGCAGCTTAACAGGAAGTTCTAACTATGGCTACACCTTC.

This clone was detected only once. The chain links TRBV5-1 to TRBJ2-7; D not certain. Germline V lookup: CDR1 SGHRS, CDR2 YFSETQ. The CDR3 has 14 amino acids. The V end lost 0 bases, the J end lost 2 bases, and 9 bases lay between the germline ends. CDR3: CASSLGNRPYEQYF. As DNA, the CDR3 is TGCGCCAGCAGCTTGGGGAACCGACCCTACGAGCAGTACTTC.

The V gene is TRBV6-5, the J gene TRBJ2-7; D is undetermined. Germline V CDR1 and CDR2: MNHEY, SVGAGI. The ends were cut back, 0 bases at V and 0 bases at J, with 9 bases in the middle. The CDR3 covers 15 residues. The CDR3 coding sequence is TGTGCCAGCAGTTACTCGGGTTCGGGCTCCTACGAGCAGTACTTC. This sequence encodes CASSYSGSGSYEQYF.

The V and J genes are TRBV7-3 and TRBJ2-5, with 9 bases fitting TRBD2. The J segment lost 5 bases and the V segment lost 5 bases, leaving 15 bases of the junction unmatched. CDR3 length: 17 residues. From germline, CDR1 is SGHTA and CDR2 FQGTGA. The CDR3 DNA reads TGTGCCAGCAGCCCCAAGCTATGGGCGGGAGGGCCGGAGACCCAGTACTTC. This gives the protein CASSPKLWAGGPETQYF.

The gene calls are TRBV7-9 and TRBJ2-5; 13 positions match TRBD2. Per the germline V gene, CDR1 is SEHNR and CDR2 is FQNEAQ (reference sequence). The CDR3 is 15 residues long. V was clipped by 5 bases and J by 5 bases; unmatched bases: 5. CDR3: CASSQGLAGAETQYF. DNA of the CDR3: TGTGCCAGCAGCCAAGGACTAGCGGGAGCCGAGACCCAGTACTTC.